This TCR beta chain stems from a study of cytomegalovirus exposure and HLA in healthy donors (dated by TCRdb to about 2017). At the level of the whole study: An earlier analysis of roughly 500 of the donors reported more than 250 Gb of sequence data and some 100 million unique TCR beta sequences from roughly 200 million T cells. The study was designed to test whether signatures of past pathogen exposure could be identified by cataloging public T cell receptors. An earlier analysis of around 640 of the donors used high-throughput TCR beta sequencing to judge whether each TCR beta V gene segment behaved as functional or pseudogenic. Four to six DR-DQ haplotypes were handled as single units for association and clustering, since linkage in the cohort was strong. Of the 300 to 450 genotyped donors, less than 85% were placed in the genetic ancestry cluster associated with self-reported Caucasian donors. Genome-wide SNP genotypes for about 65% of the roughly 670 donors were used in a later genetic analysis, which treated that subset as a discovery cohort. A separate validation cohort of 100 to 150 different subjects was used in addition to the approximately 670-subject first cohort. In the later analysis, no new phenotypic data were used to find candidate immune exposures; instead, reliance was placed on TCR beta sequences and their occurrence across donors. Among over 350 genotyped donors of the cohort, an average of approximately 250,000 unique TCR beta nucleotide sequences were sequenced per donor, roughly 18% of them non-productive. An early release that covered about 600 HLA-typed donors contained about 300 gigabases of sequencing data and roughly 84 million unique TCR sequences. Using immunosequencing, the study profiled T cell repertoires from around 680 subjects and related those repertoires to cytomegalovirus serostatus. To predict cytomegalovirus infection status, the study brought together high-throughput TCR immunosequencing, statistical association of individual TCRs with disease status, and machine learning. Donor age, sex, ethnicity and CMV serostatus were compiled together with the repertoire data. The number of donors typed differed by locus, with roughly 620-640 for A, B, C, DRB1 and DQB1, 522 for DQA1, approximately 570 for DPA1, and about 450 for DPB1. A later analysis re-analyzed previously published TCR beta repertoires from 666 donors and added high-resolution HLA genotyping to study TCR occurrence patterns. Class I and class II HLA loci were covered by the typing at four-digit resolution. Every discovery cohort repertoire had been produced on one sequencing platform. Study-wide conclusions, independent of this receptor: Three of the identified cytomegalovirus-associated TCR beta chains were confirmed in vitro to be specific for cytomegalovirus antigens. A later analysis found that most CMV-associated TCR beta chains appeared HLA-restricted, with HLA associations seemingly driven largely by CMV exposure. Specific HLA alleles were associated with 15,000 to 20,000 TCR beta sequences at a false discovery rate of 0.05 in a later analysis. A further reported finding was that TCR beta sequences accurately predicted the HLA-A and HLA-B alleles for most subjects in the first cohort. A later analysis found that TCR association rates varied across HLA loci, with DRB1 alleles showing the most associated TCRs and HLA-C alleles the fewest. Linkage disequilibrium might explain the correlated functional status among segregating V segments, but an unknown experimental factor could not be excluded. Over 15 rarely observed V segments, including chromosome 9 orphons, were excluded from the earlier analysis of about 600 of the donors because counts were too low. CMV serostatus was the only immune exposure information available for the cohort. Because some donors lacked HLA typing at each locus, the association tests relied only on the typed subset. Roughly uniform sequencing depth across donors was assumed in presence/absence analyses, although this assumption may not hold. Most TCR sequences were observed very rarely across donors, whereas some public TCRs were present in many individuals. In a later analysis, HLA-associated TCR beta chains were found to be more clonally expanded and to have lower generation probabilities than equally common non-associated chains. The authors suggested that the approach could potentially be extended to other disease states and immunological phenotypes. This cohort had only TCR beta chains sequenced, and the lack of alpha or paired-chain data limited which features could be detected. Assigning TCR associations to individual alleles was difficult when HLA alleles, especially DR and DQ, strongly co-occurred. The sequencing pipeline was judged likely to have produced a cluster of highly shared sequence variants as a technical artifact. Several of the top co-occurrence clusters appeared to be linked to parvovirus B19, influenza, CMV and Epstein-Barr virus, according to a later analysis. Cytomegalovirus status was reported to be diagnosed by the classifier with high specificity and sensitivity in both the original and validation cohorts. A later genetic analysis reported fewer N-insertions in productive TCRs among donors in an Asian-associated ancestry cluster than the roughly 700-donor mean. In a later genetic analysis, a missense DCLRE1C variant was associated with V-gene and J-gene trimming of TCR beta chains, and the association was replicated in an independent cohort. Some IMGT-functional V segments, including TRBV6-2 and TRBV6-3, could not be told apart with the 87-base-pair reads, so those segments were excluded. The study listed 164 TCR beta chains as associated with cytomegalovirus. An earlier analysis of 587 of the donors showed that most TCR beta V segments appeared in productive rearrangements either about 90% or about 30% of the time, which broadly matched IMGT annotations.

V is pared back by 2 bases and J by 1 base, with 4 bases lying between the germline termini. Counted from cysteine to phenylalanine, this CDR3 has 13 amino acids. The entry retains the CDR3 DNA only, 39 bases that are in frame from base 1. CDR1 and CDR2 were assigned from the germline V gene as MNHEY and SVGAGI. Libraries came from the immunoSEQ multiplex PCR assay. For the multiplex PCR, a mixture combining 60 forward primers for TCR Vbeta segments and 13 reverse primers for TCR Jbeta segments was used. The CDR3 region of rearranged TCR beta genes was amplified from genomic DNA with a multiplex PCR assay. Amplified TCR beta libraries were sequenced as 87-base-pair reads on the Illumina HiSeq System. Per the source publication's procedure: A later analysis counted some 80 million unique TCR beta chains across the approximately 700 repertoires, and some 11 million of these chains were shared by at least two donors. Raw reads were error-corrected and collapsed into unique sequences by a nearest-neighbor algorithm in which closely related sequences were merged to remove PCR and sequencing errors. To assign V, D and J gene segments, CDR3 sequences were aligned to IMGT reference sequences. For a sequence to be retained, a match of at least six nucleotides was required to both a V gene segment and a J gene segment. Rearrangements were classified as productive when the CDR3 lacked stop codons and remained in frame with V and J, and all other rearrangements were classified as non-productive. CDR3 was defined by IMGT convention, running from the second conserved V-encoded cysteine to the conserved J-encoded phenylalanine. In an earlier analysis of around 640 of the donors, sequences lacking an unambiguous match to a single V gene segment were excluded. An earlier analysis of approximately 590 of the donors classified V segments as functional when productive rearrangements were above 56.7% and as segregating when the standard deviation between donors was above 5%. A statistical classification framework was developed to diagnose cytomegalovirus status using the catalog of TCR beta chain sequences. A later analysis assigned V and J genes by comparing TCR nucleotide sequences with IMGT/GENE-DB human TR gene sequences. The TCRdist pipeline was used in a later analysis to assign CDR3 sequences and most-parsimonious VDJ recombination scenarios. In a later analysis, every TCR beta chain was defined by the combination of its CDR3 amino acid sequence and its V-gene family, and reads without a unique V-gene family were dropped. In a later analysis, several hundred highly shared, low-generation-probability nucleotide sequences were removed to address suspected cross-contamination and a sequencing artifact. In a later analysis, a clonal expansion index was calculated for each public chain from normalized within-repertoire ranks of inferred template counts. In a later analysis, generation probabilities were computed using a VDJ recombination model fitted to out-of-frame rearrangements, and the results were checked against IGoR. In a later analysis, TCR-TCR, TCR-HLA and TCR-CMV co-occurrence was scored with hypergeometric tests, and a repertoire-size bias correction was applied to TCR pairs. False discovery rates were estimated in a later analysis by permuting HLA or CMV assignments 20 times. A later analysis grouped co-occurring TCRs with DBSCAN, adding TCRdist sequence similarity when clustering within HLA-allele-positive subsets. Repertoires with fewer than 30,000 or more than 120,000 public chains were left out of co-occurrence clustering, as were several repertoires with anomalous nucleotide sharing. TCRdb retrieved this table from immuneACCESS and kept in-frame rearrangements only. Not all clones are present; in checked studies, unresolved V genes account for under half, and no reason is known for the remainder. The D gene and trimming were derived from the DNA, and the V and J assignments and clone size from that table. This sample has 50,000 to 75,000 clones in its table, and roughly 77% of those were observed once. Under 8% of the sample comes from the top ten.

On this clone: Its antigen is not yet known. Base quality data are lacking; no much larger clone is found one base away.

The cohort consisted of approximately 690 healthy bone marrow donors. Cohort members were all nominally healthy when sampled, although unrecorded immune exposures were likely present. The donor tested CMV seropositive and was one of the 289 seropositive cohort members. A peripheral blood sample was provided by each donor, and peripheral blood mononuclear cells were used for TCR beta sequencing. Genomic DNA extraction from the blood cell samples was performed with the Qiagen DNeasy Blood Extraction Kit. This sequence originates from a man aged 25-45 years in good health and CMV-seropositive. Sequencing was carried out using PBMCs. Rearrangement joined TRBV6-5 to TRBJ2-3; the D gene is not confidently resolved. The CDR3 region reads CASSYPGTDTQYF. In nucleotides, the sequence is TGTGCCAGCAGTTACCCAGGCACAGATACGCAGTATTTT.